These 28 T cell receptor beta chains came from one sample sequenced in a study of primary melanoma T cells and metastatic recurrence. Libraries were prepared by immunoSEQ multiplex PCR; TCRdb keeps only in-frame clonotypes and omits some of them. The table records roughly 300 clones, about 90% of them present only once. The sequenced material came from melanoma tumor tissue. These receptors all stem from a human donor with melanoma.

J is TRBJ1-1 and V is TRBV28; 7 positions match TRBD1. The CDR3 is made up of 15 amino acids. Germline V gene lookup returns CDR1 MDHEN and CDR2 SYDVKM. V lost 2 bases, J lost 6 bases, and 9 bases stayed unmatched. This CDR3 reads CASSLGAGGVPEAFF. The CDR3 region has the DNA TGTGCCAGCAGTTTAGGGGCAGGGGGGGTCCCTGAAGCTTTCTTT.

V is TRBV19 and J is TRBJ2-5; D is undetermined. V dropped 7 bases and J dropped 5 bases, with 11 bases sitting between them. CDR1 and CDR2 from the germline V gene are LNHDA and SQIVND (reference sequence). CDR3 length equals 12 residues. The CDR3 nucleotides read TGTGCCAGTACTGACGGGCGGGAGACCCAGTACTTC. Its protein is CASTDGRETQYF.

This chain joins TRBV19 and TRBJ1-5; the D gene is possibly TRBD1 (6 bases). Germline V gives CDR1 LNHDA, CDR2 SQIVND (reference sequence). The CDR3 contains 12 residues. V gave up 9 bases and J gave up 4 bases, with 10 bases separating them. In DNA, the CDR3 is TGTGCCAGCAGGGGCACTAATCAGCCCCAGCATTTT. Protein sequence: CASRGTNQPQHF.

The CDR3 loop reads CATSRVPSGGTDTQYF. DNA of the CDR3: TGTGCCACCAGCAGAGTCCCTAGCGGGGGCACAGATACGCAGTATTTT. This sequence joins TRBV15 and TRBJ2-3; 9 nucleotides match TRBD2. Trimming removed 1 base from V and 1 base from J; junction bases left unmatched: 3. The CDR3 has 16 amino acids. Germline lookup yields CDR1 LNHNV and CDR2 YYDKDF (reference sequence).

This clone was found once. This chain joins TRBV4-1 and TRBJ1-4, with D unclear. The germline V and J ends were trimmed by 6 bases and 8 bases, with 25 bases remaining between them. Per germline, CDR1 MGHRA and CDR2 YSYEKL. The CDR3 has 17 amino acids. CDR3 protein: CASRPDNSPLPGEKLFF. The CDR3 DNA sequence: TGCGCCAGCAGGCCCGACAATTCTCCCCTCCCGGGGGAAAAACTGTTTTTT.

The rearrangement joins TRBV7-6 to TRBJ2-1; D gene ambiguous. There are 15 residues in the CDR3. Germline V gene sequence: CDR1 SGHVS, CDR2 FNYEAQ. V lost 5 bases, J lost 3 bases, and 14 bases lay in between. CDR3 bases: TGTGCCAGCAGCATCGACACCCCCTTCTACAATGAGCAGTTCTTC. Residues: CASSIDTPFYNEQFF.

The J gene is TRBJ1-3, the V gene TRBV29-1; D gene uncertain. V was clipped by 5 bases and J by 1 base, with 12 bases between them. The length of the CDR3 is 14 residues. Per germline, CDR1 SQVTM and CDR2 ANQGSEA. CDR3 sequence reads: CSVLDGPSGNTIYF. The CDR3 DNA reads as TGCAGCGTTCTCGACGGACCTTCTGGAAACACCATATATTTT.

The chain couples TRBV15 to TRBJ2-2; 11 bases are a match to TRBD2. Trimming removed 2 bases from V and 4 bases from J; junction bases left unmatched: 6. Germline V gives CDR1 LNHNV, CDR2 YYDKDF (reference sequence). This CDR3 has 17 residues. Here the CDR3 reads CATSRRGLAETTGELFF. The CDR3 bases are TGTGCCACCAGCAGACGGGGACTAGCGGAAACCACCGGGGAGCTGTTTTTT. Looking up the rest from reference TRBV15 and TRBJ2-2 gives the full variable domain: DAMVIQNPRYQVTQFGKPVTLSCSQTLNHNVMYWYQQKSSQAPKLLFHYYDKDFNNEADTPDNFQSRRPNTSFCFLDIRSPGLGDTAMYLCATSRRGLAETTGELFFGEGSRLTVL.

The J gene is TRBJ2-1, the V gene TRBV7-1; D might be TRBD2 (5 bases). TRBV7-1 is reported as an ORF; its role is uncertain. Trimming cost V 5 bases and J 0 bases, with 11 bases left between them. The CDR3 runs to 15 residues. The CDR3 here is CASSLDYGSYNEQFF. The CDR3 DNA follows: TGTGCCAGCAGCCTAGACTATGGCTCCTACAATGAGCAGTTCTTC.

This clone was counted once. The rearrangement links TRBV11-3 to TRBJ1-1; 8 bases match TRBD1. V dropped 5 bases and J dropped 1; count of bases not matched to a gene: 3. The CDR3 is made up of 14 amino acids. Germline V gene lookup returns CDR1 SGHNT and CDR2 YENEEA. The CDR3 spells CASSRGQGNTEAFF. The CDR3 region has the DNA TGTGCCAGCAGCAGAGGACAGGGGAACACTGAAGCTTTCTTT.

The chain couples TRBV11-3 to TRBJ2-2; a weak D match, TRBD1 (5 bases). Germline CDR1 SGHNT, CDR2 YENEEA. There are 15 residues in the CDR3. Trimming stripped 5 bases from V and 4 bases from J, with 14 bases between. The DNA of the CDR3 is TGTGCCAGCAGCCCTCAGGGCAGAAGCACCGGGGAGCTGTTTTTT. Encoded protein: CASSPQGRSTGELFF.

CDR3 nucleotides: TGTGCCAGCAGCTTGGTCGCAGGGGGCACTGAAGCTTTCTTT. It codes for CASSLVAGGTEAFF. This chain connects TRBV11-3 to TRBJ1-1; 7 bases map to TRBD1. Germline V gives CDR1 SGHNT, CDR2 YENEEA. The CDR3 is 14 residues long. The ends lost 3 bases at V and 4 bases at J; junction bases unmatched: 5.

V usage is TRBV11-3 and J usage is TRBJ2-3; TRBD1 is a possible D gene (6 bases). Trimming pared 1 base from V and 5 bases from J, leaving 13 bases between. The CDR3 is 15 residues long. Germline V gives CDR1 SGHNT, CDR2 YENEEA. This CDR3 is CASSLGTGPRDTQYF. The CDR3 nucleotides are TGTGCCAGCAGCTTAGGAACAGGGCCGAGAGATACGCAGTATTTT.

This clone was observed a handful of times. V is TRBV14 and J is TRBJ2-1, with 9 bases aligning to TRBD1. Germline V CDR1 and CDR2: SGHDN, FVKESK. J lost 5 bases, V lost 5 bases, and 7 bases had no gene match. The CDR3 runs to 15 residues. The CDR3 sequence: CASSVGQGHDNEQFF. The CDR3 coding sequence is TGTGCCAGCAGCGTGGGACAGGGCCATGACAATGAGCAGTTCTTC.

This clone has a handful of counts. The CDR3 spells CASSTPGTGDGTEAFF. CDR3 coding DNA: TGTGCCAGTAGTACCCCCGGGACAGGGGATGGGACTGAAGCTTTCTTT. This chain connects TRBV19 to TRBJ1-1, with 10 bases that match TRBD1. The CDR3 consists of 16 residues. Germline lookup yields CDR1 LNHDA and CDR2 SQIVND (reference sequence). After removal of 4 bases from V and 5 bases from J, the junction contained 10 bases not matched to a gene.

The chain uses TRBV11-3 and TRBJ1-2; D possibly corresponds to TRBD1 (5 bases). The CDR3 totals 14 residues. The ends were cut back, 5 bases at V and 8 bases at J, with 18 bases in the middle. The germline V gene has CDR1 SGHNT and CDR2 YENEEA. CDR3 in DNA: TGTGCCAGCAGCCAAGTGACAGCGGAAGGGGGCTACACCTTC. It codes for CASSQVTAEGGYTF. Variable domain in full (rest from reference TRBV11-3 and TRBJ1-2): EAGVVQSPRYKIIEKKQPVAFWCNPISGHNTLYWYLQNLGQGPELLIRYENEEAVDDSQLPKDRFSAERLKGVDSTLKIQPAELGDSAVYLCASSQVTAEGGYTFGSGTRLTVV.

This chain connects TRBV19 to TRBJ1-5; D remains unclear. V gave up 1 base and J gave up 1 base, with 8 bases separating them. CDR1 and CDR2 (germline): LNHDA, SQIVND (reference sequence). The CDR3 totals 15 residues. In DNA, the CDR3 is TGTGCCAGTAGTATAGCCCTAACCAGCAATCAGCCCCAGCATTTT. Its translation: CASSIALTSNQPQHF.

This clone was recorded once. The chain links TRBV28 to TRBJ2-3; TRBD2 matches at 7 bases. The junction had 2 bases not matched to a gene; V was cut back by 3 bases and J by 2 bases. The CDR3 covers 14 residues. Germline-derived CDR1 and CDR2 are MDHEN and SYDVKM. The CDR3 sequence is CASSLRGNTDTQYF. The CDR3 DNA reads as TGTGCCAGCAGTTTGCGGGGGAACACAGATACGCAGTATTTT.

This clone was found once. The genes are TRBV10-3 and TRBJ1-5, with D possibly TRBD1 on 6 matching bases. This CDR3 comprises 15 residues. Trimming stripped 11 bases from V and 4 bases from J, with 21 bases between. CDR1 and CDR2 (germline): ENHRY, SYGVKD. The CDR3 loop reads CAGLTQGGDNQPQHF. In DNA form, the CDR3 reads TGTGCCGGACTAACACAGGGAGGCGATAATCAGCCCCAGCATTTT.

This chain uses TRBV7-4 with TRBJ2-3, with 8 bases lining up with TRBD2. This CDR3 is built from 14 residues. V lost 4 bases and J lost 5; bases outside the gene matches: 5. Germline CDR1 and CDR2: SGHVT and SQSDAQ. In DNA, the CDR3 is TGTGCCAGCAGCTATAGCGGGACGGGAGATACGCAGTATTTT. Its translation: CASSYSGTGDTQYF.

This clone was seen a single time. V usage is TRBV7-4 and J usage is TRBJ2-4; the D gene could be TRBD1 or TRBD2 (6 bases each). The CDR3 loop spans 17 amino acids. V was cut by 5 bases and J by 1 base, with 18 bases left in between. Germline CDR1 reads SGHVT; CDR2 reads SQSDAQ. CDR3 DNA sequence: TGTGCCAGCAGCCCTCGGCGTGTGGGGGGCGCCAAAAACATTCAGTACTTC. Translating gives CASSPRRVGGAKNIQYF.

V usage is TRBV27 and J usage is TRBJ1-4; no firm D call. This CDR3 is built from 13 residues. CDR1 and CDR2 (germline): MNHEY, SMNVEV (reference sequence). V was pared by 6 bases and J by 11 bases, with 16 bases between. The CDR3 spells CASSHKFQDKLFF. The CDR3 DNA is TGTGCCAGCAGCCACAAGTTCCAAGATAAACTGTTTTTT.

In regard to this clone: An end of the junction does not agree with germline; a read error may underlie this. The chain recombines TRBV25-1 with TRBJ1-2; D may be TRBD1 (5 bases). Germline assignment: CDR1 MGHDK and CDR2 SYGVNS. The CDR3 has 16 residues. CDR3: CASSEWKTDPNYGYTF. DNA for the CDR3: TGTGCCAGCAGTGAGTGGAAGACAGACCCTAACTATGGCTACACTTTC.

The V and J genes are TRBV18 and TRBJ2-3; TRBD2 agrees at 10 bases. Germline-derived CDR1 and CDR2 are KGHSH and LQKENI. The CDR3 spans 16 residues. After removal of 0 bases from V and 4 bases from J, the junction contained 4 bases not matched to a gene. The CDR3 region is CASSPPPSGRSDTQYF. CDR3 coding DNA: TGTGCCAGCTCACCACCCCCTAGCGGGAGATCAGATACGCAGTATTTT.

CDR3 protein: CASSYVSVVLSDREMNTEAFF. The CDR3 nucleotides read TGTGCCAGCAGTTACGTATCGGTGGTGTTATCGGACAGGGAGATGAACACTGAAGCTTTCTTT. The rearrangement uses TRBV6-8 and TRBJ1-1, with 8 bases fitting TRBD1. The CDR3 has 21 amino acids. Per the germline V gene, CDR1 is MNHGY and CDR2 is SAAAGT. The ends lost 2 bases at V and 0 bases at J; junction bases unmatched: 20.

The rearrangement links TRBV1 to TRBJ1-1. TRBV1 is reported as a pseudogene. The CDR3 is 17 amino acids. CDR3 region: CASSQEVGGRGGYEAFF. The CDR3 DNA reads as TGCGCCAGCAGCCAAGAAGTAGGTGGCAGGGGGGGATATGAAGCTTTCTTT.

Turning to this clone: The germline gene is not matched at one end of the junction; a read error may be the cause. The chain couples TRBV7-2 to TRBJ1-1, with 8 bases fitting TRBD1. The CDR3 contains 13 residues. Germline loops: CDR1 SGHTA, CDR2 FQGNSA. The CDR3 protein is CASSTVRDRYASF. As DNA, the CDR3 is TGTGCCAGCAGCACCGTCCGGGACAGGTATGCCTCTTTT.

This clone is a singleton in its sample. The J gene is TRBJ2-3, the V gene TRBV6-8; 7 positions match TRBD2. Germline V gene lookup returns CDR1 MNHGY and CDR2 SAAAGT. The V gene end was trimmed by 3 bases and the J gene end by 4 bases; junction bases not matched to a gene: 13. CDR3 size: 17 residues. The CDR3 region is CASSYGLGVVGADTQYF. The CDR3 DNA follows: TGTGCCAGCAGTTATGGACTAGGAGTCGTTGGCGCAGATACGCAGTATTTT.